A single sample gave rise to the 9 T cell receptor beta chains below, sequenced in a study of PD-L1 blockade in urothelial cancer. The time point denotes: peripheral blood 6 weeks after treatment start. Assay: immunoSEQ multiplex PCR; the TCRdb copy retains only in-frame clones and omits some. In the table there are 24,000 or so clones, roughly 84% of which are singletons. This specimen was PBMCs, taken around atezolizumab (anti-PD-L1) treatment. These receptors were collected from a man in his sixties or seventies with urothelial cancer.

The rearrangement links TRBV10-3 to TRBJ2-7, with 7 positions matching TRBD2. Germline lookup yields CDR1 ENHRY and CDR2 SYGVKD. This CDR3 is built from 15 residues. V was clipped by 3 bases and J by 1 base; unmatched bases: 6. Here the CDR3 reads CAISEGLAVSYEQYF. The DNA of the CDR3 is TGTGCCATCAGTGAAGGGCTAGCGGTATCCTACGAGCAGTACTTC.

The V call is TRBV2, the J call TRBJ1-5; 10 bases are a match to TRBD1. Germline CDR1 SNHLY, CDR2 FYNNEI. The CDR3 runs to 14 residues. Trimming took 4 bases from V and 6 from J; bases not matched to a gene: 3. The CDR3 sequence is CASSGDRGLQPQHF. In nucleotides, the CDR3 is TGTGCCAGCAGTGGAGACAGGGGGCTTCAGCCCCAGCATTTT.

In DNA form, the CDR3 reads TGTGCCAGCAGCGTAGCGGGACAGGGTTACGAGCAGTACTTC. This sequence encodes CASSVAGQGYEQYF. The chain is built from TRBV9 and TRBJ2-7; TRBD1 agrees at 9 bases. V was pared by 0 bases and J by 4 bases, with 2 bases of the junction left unmatched. The germline gives CDR1 SGDLS, CDR2 YYNGEE. The CDR3 contains 14 residues.

The J gene is TRBJ2-2, the V gene TRBV7-8, with D unresolved. Trimming shortened V by 5 bases and J by 2 bases, and 3 bases separated the two germline ends. This CDR3 is built from 12 residues. Germline CDR1 reads SGHVS; CDR2 reads FQNEAQ. CDR3 region: CASSPNTGELFF. The DNA of the CDR3 is TGTGCCAGCAGCCCTAACACCGGGGAGCTGTTTTTT.

CDR3 nucleotide sequence: TGTGCCAGCAGTGACAGCGGACCCTACGAGCAGTACTTC. Amino acids: CASSDSGPYEQYF. The chain combines TRBV2 with TRBJ2-7; D perhaps matches TRBD2 (5 bases). The CDR3 spans 13 residues. Germline V gene sequence: CDR1 SNHLY, CDR2 FYNNEI. Deletions cut 3 bases from V and 2 bases from J, with 8 bases between.

This clone was found once. This chain links TRBV5-4 with TRBJ1-1, with a tentative D call TRBD1 (5 bases). V gave up 4 bases and J gave up 1 base, with 14 bases separating them. CDR1 is SGHNT, CDR2 YYREEE, per germline (reference sequence). This CDR3 is 15 amino acids long. The chain's CDR3 is CASSVGYTGNTEAFF. As DNA, the CDR3 is TGTGCCAGCAGCGTTGGATACACAGGGAACACTGAAGCTTTCTTT.

The chain combines TRBV5-1 with TRBJ2-7; 11 positions match TRBD2. The CDR3 consists of 17 residues. Germline V gene data show CDR1 as SGHRS and CDR2 as YFSETQ. V shed 4 bases, J shed 9 bases, and the junction held 18 bases outside the gene matches. The CDR3 region is CASSLGSGTSGSMGQYF. CDR3 DNA sequence: TGCGCCAGCAGCCTAGGTTCGGGGACTAGCGGTTCTATGGGGCAGTACTTC.

The genes are TRBV28 and TRBJ2-3; the match to TRBD1 covers 7 bases. Looked up from germline, CDR1 is MDHEN and CDR2 is SYDVKM. V trimming: 3 bases; J trimming: 1 base; junction bases outside the gene matches: 4. The CDR3 spans 15 residues. CDR3 coding DNA: TGTGCCAGCAGTTTCGACAGGGACCGCACAGATACGCAGTATTTT. It yields the protein CASSFDRDRTDTQYF.

The rearrangement links TRBV5-1 to TRBJ1-1; tentative D call: TRBD1 (6 bases). Germline V gives CDR1 SGHRS, CDR2 YFSETQ. The CDR3 loop spans 14 amino acids. With 4 bases removed from V and 1 base from J, the gap between germline ends came to 11 bases. CDR3 in amino acids: CASSGDTWNTEAFF. Here the CDR3 DNA reads TGCGCCAGCAGCGGGGACACTTGGAACACTGAAGCTTTCTTT.